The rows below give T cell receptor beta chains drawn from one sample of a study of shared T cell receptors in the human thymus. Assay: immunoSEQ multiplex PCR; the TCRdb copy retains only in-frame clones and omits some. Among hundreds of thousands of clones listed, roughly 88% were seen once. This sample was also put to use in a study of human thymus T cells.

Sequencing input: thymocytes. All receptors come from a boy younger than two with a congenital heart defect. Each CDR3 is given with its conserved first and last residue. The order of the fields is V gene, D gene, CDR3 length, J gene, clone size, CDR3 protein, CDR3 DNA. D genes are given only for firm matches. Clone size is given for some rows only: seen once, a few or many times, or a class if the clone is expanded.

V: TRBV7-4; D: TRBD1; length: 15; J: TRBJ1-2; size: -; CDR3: CASSLGDRAQGGYTF; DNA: TGTGCCAGCAGTCTGGGGGACAGGGCCCAGGGTGGCTACACCTTC
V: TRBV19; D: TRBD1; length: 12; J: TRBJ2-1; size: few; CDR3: CASRDRRDEQFF; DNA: TGTGCCAGTAGGGACAGGCGGGATGAGCAGTTCTTC
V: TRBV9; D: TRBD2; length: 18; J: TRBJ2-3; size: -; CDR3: CASSTGLAGGPHTDTQYF; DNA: TGTGCCAGCAGCACCGGACTAGCGGGAGGTCCCCACACAGATACGCAGTATTTT
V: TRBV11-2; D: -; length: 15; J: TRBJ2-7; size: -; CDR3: CASSHPAERRCEQYF; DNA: TGTGCCAGCAGCCACCCCGCGGAGCGGAGGTGCGAGCAGTACTTC
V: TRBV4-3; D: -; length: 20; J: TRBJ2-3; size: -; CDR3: CASSQDHIAPSILTTDTQYF; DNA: TGCGCCAGCAGCCAAGATCATATAGCCCCTTCAATTCTAACCACAGATACGCAGTATTTT
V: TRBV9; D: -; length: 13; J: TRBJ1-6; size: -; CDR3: CASSESYNSPLHF; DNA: TGTGCCAGCAGCGAGAGTTATAATTCACCCCTCCACTTT
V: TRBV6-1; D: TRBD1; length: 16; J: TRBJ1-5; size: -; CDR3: CASSDRGPYSNQPQHF; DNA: TGTGCCAGCAGTGACAGGGGGCCGTATAGCAATCAGCCCCAGCATTTT
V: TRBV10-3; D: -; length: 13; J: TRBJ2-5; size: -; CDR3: CAISARIPETQYF; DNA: TGTGCCATCAGTGCCAGAATACCAGAGACCCAGTACTTC
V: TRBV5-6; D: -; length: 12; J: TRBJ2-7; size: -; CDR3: CASRLSYYEQYF; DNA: TGTGCCAGCCGCCTTTCCTACTACGAGCAGTACTTC
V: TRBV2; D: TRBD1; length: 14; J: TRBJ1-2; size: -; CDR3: CASSEARQGHGYTF; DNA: TGTGCCAGCAGTGAAGCGCGACAGGGTCATGGCTACACCTTC
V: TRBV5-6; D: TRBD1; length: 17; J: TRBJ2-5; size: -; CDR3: CASSRAPPGQGLETQYF; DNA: TGTGCCAGCAGCCGCGCCCCCCCGGGACAGGGCCTAGAGACCCAGTACTTC
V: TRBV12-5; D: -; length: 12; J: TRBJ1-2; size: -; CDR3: CASGLAGHGYTF; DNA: TGTGCTAGTGGTTTGGCAGGGCATGGCTACACCTTC
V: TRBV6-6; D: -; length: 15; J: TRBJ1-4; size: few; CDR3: CASSYSPGRDEKLFF; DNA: TGTGCCAGCAGTTACTCCCCAGGGAGGGATGAAAAACTGTTTTTT
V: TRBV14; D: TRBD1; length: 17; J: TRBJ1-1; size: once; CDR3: CASSQVSRKGAYTEAFF; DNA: TGTGCCAGCAGCCAAGTATCCCGAAAGGGGGCGTACACTGAAGCTTTCTTT
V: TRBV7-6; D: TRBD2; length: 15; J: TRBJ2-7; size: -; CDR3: CASSQGLAGSYEQYF; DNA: TGTGCCAGCAGCCAGGGACTAGCGGGGTCCTACGAGCAGTACTTC
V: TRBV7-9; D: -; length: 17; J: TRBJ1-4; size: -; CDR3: CASSSKVLRAKDEKLFF; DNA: TGTGCCAGCAGCTCTAAGGTCCTCAGGGCAAAGGATGAAAAACTGTTTTTT
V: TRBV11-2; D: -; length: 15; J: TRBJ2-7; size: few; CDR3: CASSLGAGPSYEQYF; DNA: TGTGCCAGCAGCTTAGGGGCGGGACCCTCCTACGAGCAGTACTTC
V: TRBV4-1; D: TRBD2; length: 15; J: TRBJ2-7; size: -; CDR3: CASSQGASGTYEQYF; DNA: TGCGCCAGCAGCCAAGGGGCTAGCGGTACCTACGAGCAGTACTTC
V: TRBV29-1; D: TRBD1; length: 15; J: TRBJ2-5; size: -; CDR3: CSVLDRVVGQETQYF; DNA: TGCAGCGTTCTTGACAGGGTGGTTGGTCAAGAGACCCAGTACTTC
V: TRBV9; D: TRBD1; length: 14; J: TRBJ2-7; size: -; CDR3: CASSVDGRGHEQYF; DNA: TGTGCCAGCAGCGTAGATGGCAGGGGGCACGAGCAGTACTTC
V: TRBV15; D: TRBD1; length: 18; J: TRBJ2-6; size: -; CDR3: CATSRGADRAGGANVLTF; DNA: TGTGCCACCAGCAGAGGGGCGGACAGGGCGGGGGGGGCCAACGTCCTGACTTTC
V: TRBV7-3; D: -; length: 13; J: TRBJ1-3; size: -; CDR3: CASSSGAGNTIYF; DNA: TGTGCCAGCAGCTCCGGAGCCGGAAACACCATATATTTT
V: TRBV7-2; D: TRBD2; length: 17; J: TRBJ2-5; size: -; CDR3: CASSRGTSGRGGETQYF; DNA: TGTGCCAGCAGCAGAGGGACTAGCGGGAGGGGTGGAGAGACCCAGTACTTC
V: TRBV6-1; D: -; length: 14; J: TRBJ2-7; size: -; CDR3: CASEKWTASYEQYF; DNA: TGTGCCAGCGAAAAGTGGACAGCCTCCTACGAGCAGTACTTC
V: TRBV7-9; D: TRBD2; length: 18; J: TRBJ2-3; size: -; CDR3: CASSLREPPGGPPDTQYF; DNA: TGTGCCAGCAGCTTAAGGGAGCCGCCGGGAGGGCCTCCAGATACGCAGTATTTT
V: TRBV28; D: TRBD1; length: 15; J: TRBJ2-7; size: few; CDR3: CASRVQGAIIHEQYF; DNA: TGTGCCAGCAGGGTACAGGGGGCTATTATCCACGAGCAGTACTTC
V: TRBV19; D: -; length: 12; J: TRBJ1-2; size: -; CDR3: CASSPAGDGYTF; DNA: TGTGCCAGTAGCCCGGCGGGGGATGGCTACACCTTC